This TCR beta chain was observed in a study of OX40 agonist ivuxolimab in advanced cancers. Whole-study context: At 0.01 to 10 mg/kg, ivuxolimab was administered intravenously to patients every 2 weeks. A partial response was reached by three patients: one with hepatocellular carcinoma and two with cutaneous melanoma.

The CDR3 extends over 14 amino acids. Between the trimmed V and J ends, which lost 3 bases and 8 bases, there was a span of 16 bases. The germline CDR1 and CDR2 sequences are SNHLY and FYNNEI. Sequenced by immunoSEQ multiplex PCR; TCRdb stores in-frame clones only, minus some. Here the sample spans approximately 21,000 clones, approximately 80% being singletons. The specimen comprised CD4+ or CD8+ T cells sorted from blood, sampled in a trial of the OX40 agonist ivuxolimab. This chain connects TRBV2 to TRBJ1-2, with D perhaps matching TRBD1 (6 bases). The TCR was taken from an adult with an advanced solid tumor such as melanoma, head and neck, liver or kidney cancer. CDR3 amino acids: CASSDLGGRDGYTF. CDR3 DNA: TGTGCCAGCAGTGACCTAGGGGGGAGAGACGGCTACACCTTC.